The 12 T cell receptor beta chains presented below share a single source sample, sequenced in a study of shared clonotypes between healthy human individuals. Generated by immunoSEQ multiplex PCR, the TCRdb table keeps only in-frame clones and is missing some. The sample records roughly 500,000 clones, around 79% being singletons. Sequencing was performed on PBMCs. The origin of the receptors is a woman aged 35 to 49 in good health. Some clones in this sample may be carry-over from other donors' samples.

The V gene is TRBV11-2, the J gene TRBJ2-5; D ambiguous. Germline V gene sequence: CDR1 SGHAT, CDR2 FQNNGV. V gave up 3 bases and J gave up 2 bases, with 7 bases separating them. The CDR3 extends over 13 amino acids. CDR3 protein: CASSFGFQETQYF. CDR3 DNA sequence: TGTGCCAGCAGCTTTGGGTTTCAAGAGACCCAGTACTTC.

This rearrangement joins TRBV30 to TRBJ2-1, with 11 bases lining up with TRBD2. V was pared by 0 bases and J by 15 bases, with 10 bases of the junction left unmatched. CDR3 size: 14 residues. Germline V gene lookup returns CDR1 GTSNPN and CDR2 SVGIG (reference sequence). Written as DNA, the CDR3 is TGTGCCTGGAGTGTACTCGCTAGCGGGAGGTCGGTGTTCTTC. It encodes CAWSVLASGRSVFF.

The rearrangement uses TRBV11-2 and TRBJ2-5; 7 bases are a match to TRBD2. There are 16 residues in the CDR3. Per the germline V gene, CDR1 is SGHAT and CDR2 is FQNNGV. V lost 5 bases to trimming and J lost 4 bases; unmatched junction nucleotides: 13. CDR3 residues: CASSLSGTLTTETQYF. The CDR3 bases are TGTGCCAGCAGCCTCAGCGGGACTCTAACAACAGAGACCCAGTACTTC.

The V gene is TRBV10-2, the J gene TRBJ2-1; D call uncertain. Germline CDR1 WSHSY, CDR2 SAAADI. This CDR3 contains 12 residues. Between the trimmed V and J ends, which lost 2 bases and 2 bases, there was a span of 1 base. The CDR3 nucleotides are TGCGCCAGCAGTGAGACCTACAATGAGCAGTTCTTC. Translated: CASSETYNEQFF.

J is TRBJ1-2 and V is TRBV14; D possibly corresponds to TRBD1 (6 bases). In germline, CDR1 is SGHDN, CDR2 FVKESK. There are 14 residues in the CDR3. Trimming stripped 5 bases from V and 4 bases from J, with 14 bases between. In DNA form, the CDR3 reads TGTGCCAGCAGCAAACTACAGGGTATCTATGGCTACACCTTC. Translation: CASSKLQGIYGYTF. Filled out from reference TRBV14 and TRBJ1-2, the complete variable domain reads EAGVTQFPSHSVIEKGQTVTLRCDPISGHDNLYWYRRVMGKEIKFLLHFVKESKQDESGMPNNRFLAERTGGTYSTLKVQPAELEDSGVYFCASSKLQGIYGYTFGSGTRLTVV.

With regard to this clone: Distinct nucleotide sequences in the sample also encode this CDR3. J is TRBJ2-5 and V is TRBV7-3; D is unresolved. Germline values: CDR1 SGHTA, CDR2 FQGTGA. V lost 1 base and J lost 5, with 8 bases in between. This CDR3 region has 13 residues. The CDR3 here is CASSLRPGETQYF. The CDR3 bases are TGTGCCAGCAGCTTAAGGCCGGGCGAGACCCAGTACTTC.

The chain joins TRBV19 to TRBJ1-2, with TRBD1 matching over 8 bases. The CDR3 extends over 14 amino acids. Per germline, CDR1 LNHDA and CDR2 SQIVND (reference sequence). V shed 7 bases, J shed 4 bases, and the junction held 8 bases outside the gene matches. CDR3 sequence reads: CASKSGQGPYGYTF. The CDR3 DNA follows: TGTGCCAGTAAATCTGGACAGGGACCCTATGGCTACACCTTC.

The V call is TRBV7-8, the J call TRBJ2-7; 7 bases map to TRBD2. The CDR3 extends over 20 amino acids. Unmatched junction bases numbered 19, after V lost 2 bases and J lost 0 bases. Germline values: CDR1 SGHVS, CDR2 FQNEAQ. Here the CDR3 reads CASSLLRGYAGAHSSYEQYF. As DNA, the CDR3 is TGTGCCAGCAGCTTACTTAGGGGTTACGCGGGAGCCCACTCCTCCTACGAGCAGTACTTC.

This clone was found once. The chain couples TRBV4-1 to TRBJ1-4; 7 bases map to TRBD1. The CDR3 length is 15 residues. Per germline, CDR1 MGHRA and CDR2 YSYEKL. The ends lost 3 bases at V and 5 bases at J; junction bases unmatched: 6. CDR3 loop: CASSQDPGQNEKLFF. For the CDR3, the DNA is TGCGCCAGCAGCCAGGATCCGGGACAGAATGAAAAACTGTTTTTT.

The DNA of the CDR3 is TGCGCCAGCAGCCTCAGAGGACAGGGTGGATATGAGCAGTTCTTC. It codes for CASSLRGQGGYEQFF. The chain uses TRBV4-3 and TRBJ2-1, with 8 bases matching TRBD1. From germline, CDR1 is LGHNA and CDR2 YSLEER. Losses at the gene ends were 4 bases for V and 8 bases for J; bases not matched to a gene: 10. The CDR3 is 15 amino acids.

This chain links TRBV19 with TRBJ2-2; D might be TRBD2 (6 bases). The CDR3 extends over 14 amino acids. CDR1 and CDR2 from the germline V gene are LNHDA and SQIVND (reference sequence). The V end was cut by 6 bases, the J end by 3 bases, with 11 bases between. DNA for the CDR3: TGTGCCAGTAGCCGGGACTCCTACACCGGGGAGCTGTTTTTT. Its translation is CASSRDSYTGELFF.

CDR3 bases: TGTGCCAGCAAGGTCTTGGCGACGGGGACCGGGGAGCTGTTTTTT. Translation gives CASKVLATGTGELFF. The V call is TRBV6-5, the J call TRBJ2-2, with a tentative D call TRBD2 (5 bases). Per germline, CDR1 MNHEY and CDR2 SVGAGI. The CDR3 runs to 15 residues. Trimming shortened V by 7 bases and J by 5 bases, and 17 bases separated the two germline ends.